This TCR beta chain was obtained from a study of cytotoxic CD8 clonotypes in ibrutinib-treated CLL. The intended depth for sequencing was 1 in 200,000 to 1 in 1 million T cells. The assay was immunoSEQ multiplex PCR, and TCRdb's table has in-frame clones only and misses some. The table includes 40,000 or so clones, under 80% detected once. This clonotype was obtained from a human donor with chronic lymphocytic leukemia. The sample here was PBMCs, taken after 24 months of ibrutinib treatment.

The CDR3 here is CAITQGANYEQYF. CDR3 bases: TGTGCCATCACACAGGGGGCGAACTACGAGCAGTACTTC. This chain links TRBV11-2 with TRBJ2-7, with TRBD1 identical over 9 bases. V trimming: 10 bases; J trimming: 3 bases; junction bases outside the gene matches: 7. CDR3 length: 13 amino acids. From germline, CDR1 is SGHAT and CDR2 FQNNGV. Full variable domain (rest looked up from reference TRBV11-2 and TRBJ2-7): EAGVAQSPRYKIIEKRQSVAFWCNPISGHATLYWYQQILGQGPKLLIQFQNNGVVDDSQLPKDRFSAERLKGVDSTLKIQPAKLEDSAVYLCAITQGANYEQYFGPGTRLTVT.